This TCR beta chain was sequenced for a study of blood T cell repertoires in COVID-19. Overall study: The United States, Italy and Spain supplied acute and convalescent COVID-19 samples.

V was pared by 1 base and J by 5 bases, with 8 bases of the junction left unmatched. CDR3 length equals 16 residues. Germline CDR1 SGHRS, CDR2 YFSETQ. Source study methods: Amplification of reference gene primers provided the estimated nucleated cell counts. TCRdb's copy holds only in-frame clones and misses some; the assay was immunoSEQ multiplex PCR. V, J and clone size are taken as reported in that table, and D and trimming were inferred from the DNA itself. The table records 90,000 to 120,000 clones, more than 70% of them present only once. This receptor was taken from a human donor in a cohort sampled during active COVID-19. What was sequenced was peripheral blood. The rearrangement links TRBV5-1 to TRBJ2-3, with 9 bases fitting TRBD1. As DNA, the CDR3 is TGCGCCAGCAGCTTGTCCGGGACAGGGTCGATAGATACGCAGTATTTT. Translating it yields CASSLSGTGSIDTQYF.